This passage covers 14 T cell receptor beta chains from one sample sequenced in a study of response to subunit inactivated influenza vaccine. TCRdb reanalysed the RT-PCR reads using MiXCR and keeps one entry per CDR3 protein. Of roughly 550,000 distinct CDR3 sequences in the sample, approximately 24% are singletons; the top ten hold 2.5% to 3%. The data were also submitted as part of a second study, on T cells expressing NK-cell markers. From that paper: Scientists made TCR beta cDNA using 5'RACE template switching with UMIs.

Sequenced here: CD4+ T cells sorted from PBMCs, sampled about 12 days after vaccination. The receptors shown here come from a man aged 45-65 years who received an inactivated influenza vaccine.

The chain joins TRBV28 to TRBJ2-5, with 7 bases that match TRBD1. The CDR3 has 15 residues. CDR1 and CDR2 (germline): MDHEN, SYDVKM. Germline trimming cut 2 bases from V and 0 bases from J; bases unmatched to any gene: 3. CDR3 residues: CASSLVGQDQETQYF. CDR3 nucleotide sequence: TGTGCCAGCAGTTTAGTAGGACAGGACCAAGAGACCCAGTACTTC.

This chain uses TRBV20-1 with TRBJ2-5; D is undetermined. Germline values: CDR1 DFQATT, CDR2 SNEGSKA (reference sequence). V shed 4 bases and J shed 1 base, with 10 bases lying between them. This CDR3 is 13 amino acids long. CDR3 loop: CSATGRSQETQYF. The CDR3 DNA reads as TGCAGTGCTACCGGACGGTCCCAAGAGACCCAGTACTTC.

This chain joins TRBV29-1 and TRBJ2-3, with no clear D. The CDR3 contains 12 residues. V was pared by 4 bases and J by 2 bases, with 7 bases between. The germline CDR1 and CDR2 sequences are SQVTM and ANQGSEA. CDR3 coding DNA: TGCAGCGTTGCCCAGGACACAGATACGCAGTATTTT. This translates into CSVAQDTDTQYF.

There are a few counts of this clonotype. CDR3 sequence (DNA): TGTGCCATCAGTAACGCCCCGGGACTTACAGTTTTCCGCGCCACCGGGGAGCTGTTTTTT. It is translated as CAISNAPGLTVFRATGELFF. V and J are TRBV10-3 and TRBJ2-2; perhaps TRBD2 as D (6 bases). This CDR3 comprises 20 residues. CDR1 and CDR2 from the germline V gene are ENHRY and SYGVKD. Trimming left V 5 bases short and J 4 bases short, with 29 bases between.

This clonotype was found many times. The chain couples TRBV7-2 to TRBJ2-7; D gene uncertain. Germline lookup yields CDR1 SGHTA and CDR2 FQGNSA. The CDR3 is 12 residues long. V was pared by 5 bases and J by 7 bases, with 12 bases between. Here the CDR3 reads CASSPSRWEQYF. Written as DNA, the CDR3 is TGTGCCAGCAGCCCAAGTAGGTGGGAGCAGTACTTC.

This clonotype was found a few times. This sequence joins TRBV5-1 and TRBJ2-7; 9 bases map to TRBD1. Per the germline V gene, CDR1 is SGHRS and CDR2 is YFSETQ. With 1 base clipped from V and 4 bases from J, the junction kept 6 bases outside the gene matches. This CDR3 is 15 amino acids long. The CDR3 DNA follows: TGCGCCAGCAGCTTGTCCGGGACAGGGTGGTACGAGCAGTACTTC. Its protein is CASSLSGTGWYEQYF.

The chain recombines TRBV7-9 with TRBJ2-2, with TRBD1 identical over 10 bases. This CDR3 has 15 residues. The V and J ends lost 2 bases and 8 bases, in that order; junction bases with no gene match: 5. Germline CDR1 SEHNR, CDR2 FQNEAQ (reference sequence). This chain's CDR3 is CASSLPTGGGGELFF. In nucleotides, the CDR3 is TGTGCCAGCAGCTTACCGACAGGGGGCGGAGGGGAGCTGTTTTTT.

The rearrangement links TRBV3-1 to TRBJ2-7; D is perhaps TRBD1 or TRBD2 (6 bases each). The V and J ends lost 0 bases and 6 bases respectively, with 9 bases between them. The CDR3 length is 13 residues. The germline V gene has CDR1 LGHDT and CDR2 YNNKEL (reference sequence). CDR3 DNA: TGTGCCAGCAGCCAAGATGGAGGGGGCGAGCAGTACTTC. Translating gives CASSQDGGGEQYF.

This chain uses TRBV28 with TRBJ1-4, with D possibly being TRBD1 (6 bases). The CDR3 contains 15 residues. Germline CDR1 and CDR2: MDHEN and SYDVKM. V lost 6 bases and J 2 bases, leaving 13 bases between the germline ends. The CDR3 spells CASRPYRDTNEKLFF. The CDR3 DNA sequence: TGTGCCAGCAGACCCTACAGGGACACTAATGAAAAACTGTTTTTT. The full variable domain, its missing parts supplied by reference TRBV28 and TRBJ1-4, is DVKVTQSSRYLVKRTGEKVFLECVQDMDHENMFWYRQDPGLGLRLIYFSYDVKMKEKGDIPEGYSVSREKKERFSLILESASTNQTSMYLCASRPYRDTNEKLFFGSGTQLSVL.

DNA for the CDR3: TGTGCCAGCAGCCAAGACCCGGCAGGCTCTGGGGCCAACGTCCTGACTTTC. Its protein product is CASSQDPAGSGANVLTF. This chain joins TRBV4-2 and TRBJ2-6, with D hard to call. The V end was cut by 0 bases, the J end by 0 bases, with 9 bases between. The CDR3 covers 17 residues. Germline V CDR1 and CDR2: LGHNA, YNFKEQ.

The chain employs TRBV6-2 or TRBV6-3 and TRBJ2-5, with 10 bases identical to TRBD1. Germline V lookup: CDR1 MNHEY, CDR2 SVGEGT. The CDR3 contains 14 residues. After removal of 2 bases from V and 4 bases from J, the junction contained 1 base not matched to a gene. The CDR3 sequence: CASSYDRGRETQYF. The CDR3 region has the DNA TGTGCCAGCAGTTACGACAGGGGGCGAGAGACCCAGTACTTC.

The chain links TRBV7-2 to TRBJ2-7, with a possible D match to TRBD1 (5 bases). Trimming removed 4 bases at V and 2 bases at J, with 15 bases between. The CDR3 totals 15 residues. Germline V lookup: CDR1 SGHTA, CDR2 FQGNSA. CDR3 nucleotide sequence: TGTGCCAGCAGCTCAGGGCGGACCTCAACCTACGAGCAGTACTTC. The encoded protein is CASSSGRTSTYEQYF. The full variable domain, its missing parts supplied by reference TRBV7-2 and TRBJ2-7, is GAGVSQSPSNKVTEKGKDVELRCDPISGHTALYWYRQSLGQGLEFLIYFQGNSAPDKSGLPSDRFSAERTGGSVSTLTIQRTQQEDSAVYLCASSSGRTSTYEQYFGPGTRLTVT.

Ten or more counts support this clonotype. The chain carries TRBV6-2 or TRBV6-3 and TRBJ2-5; 9 bases agree with TRBD2. V shed 2 bases, J shed 3 bases, and the junction held 10 bases outside the gene matches. Germline V gives CDR1 MNHEY, CDR2 SVGEGT. CDR3 length: 17 amino acids. The CDR3 loop is CASSYLLGGGDEETQYF. The CDR3 nucleotides read TGTGCCAGCAGTTACCTCTTGGGCGGGGGGGATGAAGAGACCCAGTACTTC.

This clonotype was detected a few times. V usage is TRBV7-2 and J usage is TRBJ2-7, with 7 positions matching TRBD1. CDR3 length: 12 amino acids. Per the germline V gene, CDR1 is SGHTA and CDR2 is FQGNSA. Losses at the gene ends were 5 bases for V and 7 bases for J; bases not matched to a gene: 5. The chain's CDR3 is CASSQTGFEQYF. The CDR3 bases are TGTGCCAGCAGCCAGACAGGGTTTGAGCAGTACTTC.